This passage covers 4 T cell receptor beta chains from one sample sequenced in a study of T cells in Graves' hyperthyroidism and ophthalmopathy (dated by TCRdb to the late 2010s). Library preparation employed multiplex PCR. The sample was run on an Illumina HiSeq 2000. TCR beta CDR3 regions were amplified from RNA transcripts. The TCR CDR3 was subjected to a first round of RT-PCR using the HTBI primer set and the Qiagen OneStep RT-PCR kit. TCRdb trimmed the raw reads at Q25, called clones with MiXCR and kept productive beta chains. Merged by CDR3 protein, the rows form single entries marked with the most common genes and DNA. In all, the sample holds about 350,000 distinct CDR3 sequences, and roughly 15% of those were seen once. Approximately 35% of the sample belongs to the ten largest clones. Sequencing was performed on blood. These TCRs come from a woman between 40 and 50 years old with Graves' ophthalmopathy.

A remark on this clonotype: Because the CDR3 is missing its conserved closing phenylalanine or tryptophan, this is likely a read error. CDR3: CASKREAQETQYL. The DNA of the CDR3 is TGTGCCAGCAAGCGGGAGGCGCAAGAGACCCAGTACCTC. This chain connects TRBV5-4 to TRBJ2-5, with TRBD2 identical over 9 bases. The trim removed 6 bases at V and 2 bases at J, leaving 2 bases unmatched. The CDR3 is 13 amino acids. Germline lookup yields CDR1 SGHNT and CDR2 YYREEE (reference sequence).

In its sample, this clonotype was seen a few times. This chain joins TRBV12-3 or TRBV12-4 and TRBJ2-3; D is ambiguous. This CDR3 region has 15 residues. V was clipped by 4 bases and J by 1 base, with 12 bases between them. CDR3 protein: CASSYLGKGTDTQYF. As DNA, the CDR3 is TGTGCCAGCAGTTATCTAGGGAAGGGCACAGATACGCAGTATTTT.

This clonotype was counted many times. This rearrangement joins TRBV27 to TRBJ1-6; 8 nucleotides agree with TRBD1. Trimming at V came to 6 bases and at J to 8 bases, leaving 15 bases not matched to a gene. The length of the CDR3 is 17 residues. Germline V gives CDR1 MNHEY, CDR2 SMNVEV (reference sequence). The CDR3 spells CASSLKLGDRTHSPLHF. DNA of the CDR3: TGTGCCAGCAGCCTGAAGCTCGGGGACAGGACTCATTCACCCCTCCACTTT.

The sample holds many counts of this clonotype. The rearrangement joins TRBV15 to TRBJ2-7; tentatively, D is TRBD2 (6 bases). This CDR3 has 16 residues. Between the trimmed V and J ends, which lost 3 bases and 2 bases, there was a span of 17 bases. Germline assignment: CDR1 LNHNV and CDR2 YYDKDF (reference sequence). CDR3 loop: CATSRSPGTGAYEQYF. CDR3 nucleotides: TGTGCCACCAGCAGGTCCCCCGGGACGGGAGCCTACGAGCAGTACTTC.